This T cell receptor beta chain derives from a study of blood T cells in healthy people across ages. General study results and limits: In older individuals, TCR beta diversity per million T cells was lower, falling roughly linearly with age.

The ends lost 5 bases at V and 13 bases at J; junction bases unmatched: 13. The CDR3 spans 15 residues. Germline-derived CDR1 and CDR2 are SGHTA and FQGTGA. A sample-barcoded 5' primer and a J-beta primer mix were used in a second PCR of roughly 7 to 12 cycles. TCRdb used MiXCR to reprocess the 5' RACE reads, holding one entry per CDR3 protein. Here the sample spans 790,000 or so distinct CDR3 sequences, about 56% being singletons. On this clonotype itself: No antigen is known for it.

Per sample, a minimum of 6 million PBMCs were isolated. The J gene is TRBJ2-4, the V gene TRBV7-3; 11 nucleotides match TRBD2. Sequencing was carried out using blood. This TCR was sampled from a middle-aged man in good health. The CDR3 DNA reads as TGTGCCAGCAGCCAGATCGCGGATAGCGGGAGGGAGCAGTACTTC. Its protein product is CASSQIADSGREQYF.